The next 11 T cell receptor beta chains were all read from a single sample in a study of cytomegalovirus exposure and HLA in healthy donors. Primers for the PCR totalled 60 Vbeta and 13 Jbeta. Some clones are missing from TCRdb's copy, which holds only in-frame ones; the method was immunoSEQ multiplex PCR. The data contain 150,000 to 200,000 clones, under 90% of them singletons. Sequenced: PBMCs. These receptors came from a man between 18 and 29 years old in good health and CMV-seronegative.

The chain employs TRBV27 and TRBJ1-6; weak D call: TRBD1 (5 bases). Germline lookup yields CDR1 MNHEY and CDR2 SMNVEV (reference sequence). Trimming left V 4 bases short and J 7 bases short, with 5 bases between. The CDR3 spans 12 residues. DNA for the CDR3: TGTGCCAGCAGTTACAGGAATTCACCCCTCCACTTT. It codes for CASSYRNSPLHF.

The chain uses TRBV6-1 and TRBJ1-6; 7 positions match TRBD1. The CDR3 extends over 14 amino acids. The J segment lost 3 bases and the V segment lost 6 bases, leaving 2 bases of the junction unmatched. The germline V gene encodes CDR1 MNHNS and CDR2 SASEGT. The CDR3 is CASSRDSYNSPLHF. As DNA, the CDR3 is TGTGCCAGCAGCCGGGACAGCTATAATTCACCCCTCCACTTT.

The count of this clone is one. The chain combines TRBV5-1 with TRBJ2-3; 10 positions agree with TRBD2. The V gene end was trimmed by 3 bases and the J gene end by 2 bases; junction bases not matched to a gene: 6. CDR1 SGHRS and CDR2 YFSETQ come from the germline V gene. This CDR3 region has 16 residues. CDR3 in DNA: TGCGCCAGCAGCTACCTAGCGGGAGTCAACACAGATACGCAGTATTTT. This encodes CASSYLAGVNTDTQYF.

CDR3 sequence reads: CASSSQAGGDTQYF. CDR3 coding DNA: TGTGCCAGCAGCTCCCAAGCGGGAGGAGATACGCAGTATTTT. This chain joins TRBV7-3 and TRBJ2-3, with 9 bases matching TRBD2. CDR1 and CDR2 (germline): SGHTA, FQGTGA. The CDR3 spans 14 residues. V trimming: 4 bases; J trimming: 5 bases; junction bases outside the gene matches: 4.

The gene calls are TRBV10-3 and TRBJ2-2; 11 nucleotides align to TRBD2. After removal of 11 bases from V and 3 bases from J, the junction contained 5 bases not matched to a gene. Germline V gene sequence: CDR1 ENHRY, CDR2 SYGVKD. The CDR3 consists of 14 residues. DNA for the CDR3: TGTGCCGTATCTAGCGGGGGGCACACCGGGGAGCTGTTTTTT. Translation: CAVSSGGHTGELFF.

CDR3 region: CASRTGPYNEQFF. In nucleotides, the CDR3 is TGCGCCAGCCGGACAGGCCCCTACAATGAGCAGTTCTTC. This chain joins TRBV5-1 and TRBJ2-1, with 7 bases that match TRBD1. CDR1 SGHRS and CDR2 YFSETQ come from the germline V gene. After removal of 7 bases from V and 2 bases from J, the junction contained 3 bases not matched to a gene. The CDR3 loop spans 13 amino acids.

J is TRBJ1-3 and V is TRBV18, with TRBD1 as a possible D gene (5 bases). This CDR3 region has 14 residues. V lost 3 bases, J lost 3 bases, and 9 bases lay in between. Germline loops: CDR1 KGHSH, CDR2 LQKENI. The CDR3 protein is CASSPPGNGNTIYF. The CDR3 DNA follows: TGTGCCAGCTCACCCCCAGGGAATGGAAACACCATATATTTT.

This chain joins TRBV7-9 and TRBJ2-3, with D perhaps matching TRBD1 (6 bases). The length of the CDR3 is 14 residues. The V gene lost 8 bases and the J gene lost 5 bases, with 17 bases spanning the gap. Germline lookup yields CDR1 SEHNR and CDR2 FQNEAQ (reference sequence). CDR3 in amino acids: CASGGGSVEDTQYF. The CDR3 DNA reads TGTGCCAGCGGGGGCGGAAGCGTGGAAGATACGCAGTATTTT.

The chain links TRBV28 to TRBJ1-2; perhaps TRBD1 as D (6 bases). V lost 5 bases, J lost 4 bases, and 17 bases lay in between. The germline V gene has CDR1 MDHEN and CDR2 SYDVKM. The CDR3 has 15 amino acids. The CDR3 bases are TGTGCCAGCAGTCCAGGGCCAGGGGACGGCTATGGCTACACCTTC. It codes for CASSPGPGDGYGYTF.

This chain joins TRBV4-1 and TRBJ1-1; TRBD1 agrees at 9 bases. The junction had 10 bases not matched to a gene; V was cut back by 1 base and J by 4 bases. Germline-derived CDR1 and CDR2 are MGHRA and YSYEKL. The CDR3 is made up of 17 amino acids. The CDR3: CASSQGSTGGLVTEAFF. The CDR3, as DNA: TGCGCCAGCAGCCAAGGGTCCACAGGGGGCCTCGTCACTGAAGCTTTCTTT.

The CDR3 is CAWSGGERSYNEQFF. CDR3 DNA sequence: TGTGCCTGGAGTGGCGGGGAGAGGTCCTACAATGAGCAGTTCTTC. The rearrangement uses TRBV30 and TRBJ2-1, with TRBD2 as a possible D gene (6 bases). V was shortened by 1 base and J by 1 base, with 11 bases between the two germline ends. Per the germline V gene, CDR1 is GTSNPN and CDR2 is SVGIG (reference sequence). The CDR3 runs 15 residues.